One sample yielded the 29 T cell receptor beta chains listed below, sequenced in a study of blood T cell repertoires in COVID-19. Sequencing was performed with immunoSEQ multiplex PCR; in TCRdb, only in-frame clones are kept and a portion is missing. The profile shows 150,000 to 200,000 clones, approximately 88% of them singletons. Sequenced: PBMCs or T cells enriched from blood (not recorded which). Receptors originate from a woman in her sixties who had recovered from COVID-19.

This chain connects TRBV6-5 to TRBJ1-1, with 9 bases that match TRBD1. Germline trimming cut 2 bases from V and 11 bases from J; bases unmatched to any gene: 6. CDR3 length: 13 amino acids. The germline CDR1 and CDR2 sequences are MNHEY and SVGAGI. The CDR3 spells CASSYRGDREAFF. CDR3 DNA sequence: TGTGCCAGCAGTTACAGAGGGGACAGGGAGGCTTTCTTT.

The V and J genes are TRBV5-1 and TRBJ2-1; 8 bases are shared with TRBD1. With V trimmed by 3 bases and J by 4 bases, 3 bases remained unmatched. CDR1 and CDR2 from the germline V gene are SGHRS and YFSETQ. This CDR3 contains 14 residues. In DNA form, the CDR3 reads TGCGCCAGCAGCTACGGGACAGGATACAATGAGCAGTTCTTC. Its translation: CASSYGTGYNEQFF. The variable domain in full, completed from reference TRBV5-1 and TRBJ2-1, reads KAGVTQTPRYLIKTRGQQVTLSCSPISGHRSVSWYQQTPGQGLQFLFEYFSETQRNKGNFPGRFSGRQFSNSRSEMNVSTLELGDSALYLCASSYGTGYNEQFFGPGTRLTVL.

This rearrangement joins TRBV7-8 to TRBJ2-7; D may be TRBD1 (6 bases). The CDR3 runs 16 residues. CDR1 and CDR2 from the germline V gene are SGHVS and FQNEAQ. Trimming removed 1 base at V and 4 bases at J, with 17 bases between. The CDR3 sequence is CASSLGARQATYEQYF. The CDR3 bases are TGTGCCAGCAGCTTAGGAGCCAGACAGGCCACATACGAGCAGTACTTC. Full variable domain (outside the CDR3, taken from reference TRBV7-8 and TRBJ2-7): GAGVSQSPRYKVAKRGQDVALRCDPISGHVSLFWYQQALGQGPEFLTYFQNEAQLDKSGLPSDRFFAERPEGSVSTLKIQRTQQEDSAVYLCASSLGARQATYEQYFGPGTRLTVT.

The rearrangement links TRBV10-3 to TRBJ1-1; a weak D match, TRBD1 (6 bases). V lost 7 bases and J 0 bases, leaving 9 bases between the germline ends. Germline V gene sequence: CDR1 ENHRY, CDR2 SYGVKD. The CDR3 runs 13 residues. This CDR3 is CAITRQVNTEAFF. CDR3 in DNA: TGTGCCATCACCCGACAGGTGAACACTGAAGCTTTCTTT.

This chain uses TRBV28 with TRBJ1-2, with D maybe TRBD1 (6 bases). With 6 bases removed from V and 2 bases from J, the gap between germline ends came to 13 bases. Looked up from germline, CDR1 is MDHEN and CDR2 is SYDVKM. The CDR3 sequence is 14 residues long. CDR3 sequence (DNA): TGTGCCAGCAGCTACAGGGATCCAAACTATGGCTACACCTTC. It specifies CASSYRDPNYGYTF.

The rearrangement joins TRBV19 to TRBJ1-5; possible D gene TRBD1, 6 bases. Trimming took 8 bases from V and 6 from J, leaving 17 bases between them. CDR1 and CDR2 (germline): LNHDA, SQIVND (reference sequence). CDR3 length: 14 residues. CDR3 coding DNA: TGTGCCAGTCAGTGGGCAGGGGCCGGTCAGCCCCAGCATTTT. Translated: CASQWAGAGQPQHF. Variable domain in full (rest from reference TRBV19 and TRBJ1-5): DGGITQSPKYLFRKEGQNVTLSCEQNLNHDAMYWYRQDPGQGLRLIYYSQIVNDFQKGDIAEGYSVSREKKESFPLTVTSAQKNPTAFYLCASQWAGAGQPQHFGDGTRLSIL.

The V gene is TRBV19, the J gene TRBJ1-5; D might be TRBD1 (6 bases). The CDR3 runs to 12 residues. V lost 9 bases and J lost 4, with 10 bases in between. Germline CDR1 is LNHDA and CDR2 is SQIVND (reference sequence). CDR3 region: CARRGGNQPQHF. In DNA, the CDR3 is TGTGCCAGACGAGGGGGAAATCAGCCCCAGCATTTT.

The chain employs TRBV20-1 and TRBJ1-2; D is possibly TRBD1 (5 bases). The CDR3 contains 12 residues. V dropped 3 bases and J dropped 4 bases, with 9 bases sitting between them. Germline CDR1 DFQATT, CDR2 SNEGSKA (reference sequence). In nucleotides, the CDR3 is TGCAGTGCTAGTAGGAGGGGCTATGGCTACACCTTC. This encodes CSASRRGYGYTF.

The CDR3 bases are TGTGCCAGCAGCGTAGGAGGAGGACTCTATAATTCACCCCTCCACTTT. Protein sequence: CASSVGGGLYNSPLHF. The genes are TRBV9 and TRBJ1-6; D is uncertain. The germline gives CDR1 SGDLS, CDR2 YYNGEE. This CDR3 is built from 16 residues. V was pared by 0 bases and J by 3 bases, with 10 bases between.

The chain has TRBV5-1 and TRBJ2-1, with TRBD1 as a possible D gene (6 bases). V dropped 5 bases and J dropped 7 bases, with 13 bases sitting between them. The CDR3 has 13 amino acids. Germline V gene data show CDR1 as SGHRS and CDR2 as YFSETQ. The CDR3 here is CASSLTGRNEQFF. In DNA form, the CDR3 reads TGCGCCAGCAGTTTAACAGGGCGAAATGAGCAGTTCTTC.

The chain combines TRBV5-1 with TRBJ2-2, with D tentatively TRBD2 (6 bases). Germline V gene data show CDR1 as SGHRS and CDR2 as YFSETQ. Trimming took 2 bases from V and 0 from J, leaving 11 bases between them. The CDR3 contains 16 residues. CDR3 nucleotides: TGCGCCAGCAGCTTCACGGGACTTACGAACACCGGGGAGCTGTTTTTT. This translates into CASSFTGLTNTGELFF.

CDR3 coding DNA: TGTGCCAGCAGCCTCGTGGGGGGAGGCGGGACCGGGGAGCTGTTTTTT. The encoded protein is CASSLVGGGGTGELFF. The chain is built from TRBV7-8 and TRBJ2-2; a possible D gene is TRBD2 (6 bases). Germline CDR1 and CDR2: SGHVS and FQNEAQ. Between the trimmed V and J ends, which lost 5 bases and 5 bases, there was a span of 18 bases. This CDR3 comprises 16 residues.

The chain couples TRBV28 to TRBJ2-7; TRBD1 matches 8 bases. Germline V gene sequence: CDR1 MDHEN, CDR2 SYDVKM. The V segment lost 0 bases and the J segment 3 bases; nucleotides outside the gene matches: 1. The length of the CDR3 is 14 residues. CDR3 DNA: TGTGCCAGCAGTTTATGGGGGACAGGCTACGAGCAGTACTTC. This codes for CASSLWGTGYEQYF.

The V and J genes are TRBV19 and TRBJ1-5; weak D call: TRBD1 (6 bases). The V end lost 8 bases, the J end lost 4 bases, and 9 bases lay between the germline ends. This CDR3 has 12 residues. Germline V gene data show CDR1 as LNHDA and CDR2 as SQIVND (reference sequence). The CDR3 loop is CASSQGNQPQHF. The CDR3 DNA follows: TGTGCCAGTTCACAGGGTAATCAGCCCCAGCATTTT.

The chain couples TRBV4-1 to TRBJ1-2; 7 bases are shared with TRBD1. CDR1 MGHRA and CDR2 YSYEKL come from the germline V gene. This CDR3 has 14 amino acids. V lost 2 bases and J lost 6; bases outside the gene matches: 6. CDR3: CASSQSTGVDGYTF. CDR3 DNA: TGCGCCAGCAGCCAAAGCACAGGGGTCGATGGCTACACCTTC.

This clone has a handful of counts. This sequence joins TRBV19 and TRBJ2-1, with TRBD2 identical over 11 bases. Germline loops: CDR1 LNHDA, CDR2 SQIVND (reference sequence). J was trimmed by 2 bases and V by 9 bases; bases with no gene match: 6. The CDR3 is 15 residues long. This chain's CDR3 is CASQPTSGAYNEQFF. CDR3 DNA: TGTGCCAGCCAACCGACTAGCGGGGCCTACAATGAGCAGTTCTTC. The entire variable domain, with the rest obtained from reference TRBV19 and TRBJ2-1, is as follows: DGGITQSPKYLFRKEGQNVTLSCEQNLNHDAMYWYRQDPGQGLRLIYYSQIVNDFQKGDIAEGYSVSREKKESFPLTVTSAQKNPTAFYLCASQPTSGAYNEQFFGPGTRLTVL.

The chain couples TRBV6-2 or TRBV6-3 to TRBJ1-2, with D possibly TRBD1 on 5 matching bases. Germline loops: CDR1 MNHEY, CDR2 SVGEGT. The ends were cut back, 7 bases at V and 4 bases at J, with 13 bases in the middle. This CDR3 is 13 amino acids long. The CDR3 sequence: CASNPGGIYGYTF. In DNA form, the CDR3 reads TGTGCCAGCAACCCGGGGGGGATCTATGGCTACACCTTC.

The chain has TRBV12-3 or TRBV12-4 and TRBJ2-2, with D possibly matching TRBD1 (6 bases). V lost 5 bases and J 6 bases, leaving 10 bases between the germline ends. CDR3 length: 13 amino acids. CDR3 loop: CASSPYRAGELFF. CDR3 sequence (DNA): TGTGCCAGCAGTCCCTACAGGGCCGGGGAGCTGTTTTTT.

This chain links TRBV30 with TRBJ1-2; 9 positions agree with TRBD1. Germline CDR1 GTSNPN, CDR2 SVGIG (reference sequence). The CDR3 runs 15 residues. V was clipped by 3 bases and J by 5 bases; unmatched bases: 10. CDR3 loop: CAWRRQGEGTYGYTF. The CDR3 nucleotides are TGTGCCTGGAGACGACAGGGGGAGGGGACTTATGGCTACACCTTC.

V gene TRBV6-1 combines with J gene TRBJ1-1; maybe TRBD1 (5 bases). The CDR3 runs 14 residues. The V gene lost 3 bases and the J gene lost 0 bases, with 8 bases spanning the gap. Germline CDR1 reads MNHNS; CDR2 reads SASEGT. The CDR3 coding sequence is TGTGCCAGCAGTGAGGGGGGAGTGAACACTGAAGCTTTCTTT. It is translated as CASSEGGVNTEAFF.

The chain recombines TRBV11-3 with TRBJ2-1; D remains ambiguous. This CDR3 contains 14 residues. V lost 3 bases, J lost 6 bases, and 12 bases lay in between. CDR1 and CDR2 (germline): SGHNT, YENEEA. The chain's CDR3 is CASSFGSSGNEQFF. As DNA, the CDR3 is TGTGCCAGCAGCTTCGGCAGTTCAGGCAATGAGCAGTTCTTC.

This clone has just a few counts. The chain employs TRBV5-1 and TRBJ1-6, with 7 bases lining up with TRBD1. The length of the CDR3 is 12 residues. V lost 7 bases, J lost 10 bases, and 5 bases stayed unmatched. Germline CDR1 reads SGHRS; CDR2 reads YFSETQ. The CDR3 coding sequence is TGCGCCAGCCAGGGGGAAGGCTCACCCCTCCACTTT. Translated, it gives CASQGEGSPLHF.

The chain uses TRBV18 and TRBJ1-1; tentatively, D is TRBD1 (5 bases). This CDR3 spans 13 amino acids. The V gene lost 5 bases and the J gene lost 2 bases, with 9 bases spanning the gap. CDR1 is KGHSH and CDR2 is LQKENI in the germline V gene. The CDR3, as DNA: TGTGCCAGCTCAATTCAGGGTAACACTGAAGCTTTCTTT. It yields the protein CASSIQGNTEAFF. Based on the CDR3 plus reference TRBV18 and TRBJ1-1, the full variable domain is NAGVMQNPRHLVRRRGQEARLRCSPMKGHSHVYWYRQLPEEGLKFMVYLQKENIIDESGMPKERFSAEFPKEGPSILRIQQVVRGDSAAYFCASSIQGNTEAFFGQGTRLTVV.

This clone occurred once. The V call is TRBV7-9, the J call TRBJ1-5, with D possibly TRBD1 on 6 matching bases. V gave up 11 bases and J gave up 4 bases, with 15 bases separating them. The CDR3 covers 13 residues. Per the germline V gene, CDR1 is SEHNR and CDR2 is FQNEAQ (reference sequence). CDR3 sequence (DNA): TGTGCCTCGGGGGGACATTCTAATCAGCCCCAGCATTTT. Residues: CASGGHSNQPQHF.

V is TRBV12-5 and J is TRBJ2-3; 10 bases agree with TRBD2. The CDR3 contains 18 residues. The V gene's germline CDR1 is LGHNT and CDR2 FRNRAP. V lost 5 bases to trimming and J lost 0 bases; unmatched junction nucleotides: 11. The CDR3 DNA follows: TGTGCTAGTGGTCCTCGAGGTAGCGGGGGGCTTAGCACAGATACGCAGTATTTT. This translates into CASGPRGSGGLSTDTQYF.

With regard to this clone: No DNA is shown, since the ends of the CDR3 on it are uncertain; the CDR3 is the one TCRdb lists. The chain recombines TRBV30 with TRBJ1-2. The CDR3 totals 12 residues, both ends included. Germline V lookup: CDR1 GTSNPN, CDR2 SVGIG (reference sequence). The CDR3: CAWSWEVGTGTF.

This sequence joins TRBV3-1 (or the pseudogene TRBV3-2) and TRBJ2-7, with D possibly matching TRBD1 (5 bases). The CDR3 contains 16 residues. Germline assignment: CDR1 LGHDT and CDR2 YNNKEL (reference sequence). V shed 4 bases and J shed 2 bases, with 18 bases lying between them. CDR3 amino acids: CASSLRRQGAPYEQYF. The CDR3 nucleotides are TGTGCCAGCAGCCTAAGAAGGCAGGGCGCCCCCTACGAGCAGTACTTC.

J is TRBJ1-2 and V is TRBV5-6; no definite D call. V was cut by 4 bases and J by 1 base, with 17 bases left in between. Germline V CDR1 and CDR2: SGHDT, YYEEEE. This CDR3 comprises 16 residues. CDR3 sequence: CASSPVIDLFNYGYTF. The CDR3 coding sequence is TGTGCCAGCAGCCCGGTGATCGATCTCTTTAACTATGGCTACACCTTC.

V gene TRBV2 combines with J gene TRBJ2-7; 9 nucleotides match TRBD1. The CDR3 spans 13 residues. After removal of 9 bases from V and 0 bases from J, the junction contained 3 bases not matched to a gene. In germline, CDR1 is SNHLY, CDR2 FYNNEI. The CDR3, as DNA: TGTGCCAGACAGACAGGGGGCTCCTACGAGCAGTACTTC. It translates to CARQTGGSYEQYF.